This T cell receptor (beta chain) was recovered during a study of blood T cell repertoires in COVID-19 (dated by TCRdb to about 2020). For the wider study: Samples from collaborators originated in the United States, Italy and Spain and spanned both the acute and convalescent phases of COVID-19. Samples came from the ongoing ImmuneRACE study (first 160 participants) plus 1,254 subjects from 6 global collaborators. Where HLA class I and class II types were available, the types were taken from metadata supplied by the sample provider, not from assay-based typing. The repertoires were released in a freely available public database meant as a resource for research on the immune response to SARS-CoV-2. Deeply sampled blood TCRbeta repertoires from subjects exposed to, actively infected with, or recovered from COVID-19 were included in the dataset. The material from the prospective study consisted of cDNA or gDNA derived from T cells, B-cell-depleted T cells, or PBMCs. Nearly every sample came with metadata listing a de-identified subject ID, COVID-19 status, age in years and sex.

CDR1 and CDR2 were assigned from the germline V gene as MGHRA and YSYEKL. Trimmed from V: 2 bases; trimmed from J: 1 base; junction bases lacking a gene match: 6. CDR3 length: 16 amino acids, cysteine to phenylalanine. This entry keeps only the CDR3 DNA: 48 bases, framed from base 1. TCRbeta CDR3 regions were amplified from genomic DNA using the immunoSEQ Assay, a bias-controlled multiplex PCR. The published analysis was carried out like this. Nucleated cell counts per sample were estimated from amplification of reference gene primers within the assay. To quantify the absolute abundance of each unique TCRbeta CDR3 rearrangement, sequence reads were collapsed and filtered. Productive Simpson clonality was computed per sample as the square root of Simpson's diversity index over productive rearrangements. TCRdb holds this immuneACCESS table with in-frame rearrangements only. Some clones are missing; in checked studies, unresolved V genes explain under half, and the rest has no known cause. The D gene and trimming were derived from the DNA, and the V and J assignments and clone size from that table. The table for this sample lists roughly 350,000 clones; 92% of them were counted only once. The ten largest clones add up to around 20% of the sample.

Participants in the prospective study were enrolled through a virtual design, were aged about 18 to 90 years, and lived in 24 United States geographic areas. In the prospective study, cohorts were assigned on the basis of participant-reported clinical history obtained from a screening survey and a study questionnaire. ImmuneRACE Cohort 3 recovered participants were defined by two consecutive negative NP/OP PCR tests, healthcare professional clearance, or symptom resolution. In the prospective study, mobile phlebotomists collected whole blood, serum and a nasopharyngeal or oropharyngeal swab from each participant. Over a roughly two-month period, participants in the prospective study had the option of providing additional blood draws and questionnaires. Blood samples from the prospective study were shipped frozen or at room temperature prior to DNA extraction. Concerning this clone: The clone's antigen remains unknown. The input lacks base qualities; no much larger clone sits a single base away.

Study-level results and caveats: The amount of clinical and demographic metadata varied by source and participant and was provided uncurated.

The chain couples TRBV4-1 to TRBJ2-3, and 7 junctional nucleotides match TRBD2. Material: PBMCs or T cells enriched from blood (not recorded which). The origin of this receptor is a woman aged 25 to 39 who had recovered from COVID-19. This receptor carries the CDR3 CASSQPLAVRTDTQYF. The nucleotide sequence is given as TGCGCCAGCAGCCAACCCCTAGCGGTACGCACAGATACGCAGTATTTT.